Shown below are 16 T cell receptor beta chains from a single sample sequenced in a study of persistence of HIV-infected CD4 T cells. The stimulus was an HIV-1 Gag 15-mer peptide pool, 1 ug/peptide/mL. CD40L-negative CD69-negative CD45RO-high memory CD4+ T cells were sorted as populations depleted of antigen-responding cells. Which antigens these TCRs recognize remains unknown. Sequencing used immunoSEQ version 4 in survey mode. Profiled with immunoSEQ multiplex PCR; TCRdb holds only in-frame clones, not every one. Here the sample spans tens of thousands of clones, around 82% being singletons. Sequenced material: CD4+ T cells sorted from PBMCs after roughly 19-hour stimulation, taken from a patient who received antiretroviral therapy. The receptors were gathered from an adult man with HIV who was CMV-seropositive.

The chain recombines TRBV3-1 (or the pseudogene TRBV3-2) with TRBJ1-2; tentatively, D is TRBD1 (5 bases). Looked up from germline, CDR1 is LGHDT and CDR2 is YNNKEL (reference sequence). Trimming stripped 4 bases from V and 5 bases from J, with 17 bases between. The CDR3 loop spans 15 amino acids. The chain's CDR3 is CASSLGTGGIYGYTF. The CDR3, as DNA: TGTGCCAGCAGCCTAGGGACCGGAGGTATTTATGGCTACACCTTC.

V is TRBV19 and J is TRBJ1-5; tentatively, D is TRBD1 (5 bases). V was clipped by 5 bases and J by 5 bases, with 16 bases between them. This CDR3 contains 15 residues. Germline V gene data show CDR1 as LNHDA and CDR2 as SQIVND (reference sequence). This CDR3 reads CASSLRTGGDQPQHF. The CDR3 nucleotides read TGTGCCAGTAGTCTCCGGACGGGGGGGGATCAGCCCCAGCATTTT. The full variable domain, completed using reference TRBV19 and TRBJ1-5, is DGGITQSPKYLFRKEGQNVTLSCEQNLNHDAMYWYRQDPGQGLRLIYYSQIVNDFQKGDIAEGYSVSREKKESFPLTVTSAQKNPTAFYLCASSLRTGGDQPQHFGDGTRLSIL.

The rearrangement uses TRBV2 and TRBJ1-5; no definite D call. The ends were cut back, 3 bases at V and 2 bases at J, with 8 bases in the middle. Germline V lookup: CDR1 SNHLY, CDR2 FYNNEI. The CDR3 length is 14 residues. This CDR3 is CASSDIRGNQPQHF. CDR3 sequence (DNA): TGTGCCAGCAGTGATATAAGGGGCAATCAGCCCCAGCATTTT.

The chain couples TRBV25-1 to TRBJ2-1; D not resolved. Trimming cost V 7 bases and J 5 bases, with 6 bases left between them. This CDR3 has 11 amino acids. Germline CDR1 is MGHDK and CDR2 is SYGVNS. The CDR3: CASTKNNEQFF. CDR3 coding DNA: TGTGCCAGCACTAAAAACAATGAGCAGTTCTTC.

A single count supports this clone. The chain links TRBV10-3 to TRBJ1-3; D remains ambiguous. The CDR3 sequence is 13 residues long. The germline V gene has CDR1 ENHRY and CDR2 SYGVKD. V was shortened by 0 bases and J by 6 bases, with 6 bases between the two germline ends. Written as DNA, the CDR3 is TGTGCCATCAGTGAGTCTATAAAAAACACCATATATTTT. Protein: CAISESIKNTIYF.

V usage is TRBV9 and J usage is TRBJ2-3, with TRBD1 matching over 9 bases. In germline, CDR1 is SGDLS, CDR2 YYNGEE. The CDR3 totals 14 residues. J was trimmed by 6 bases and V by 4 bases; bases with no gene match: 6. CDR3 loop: CASSFRDREDTQYF. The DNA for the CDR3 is TGTGCCAGCAGCTTCCGGGACAGGGAGGATACGCAGTATTTT.

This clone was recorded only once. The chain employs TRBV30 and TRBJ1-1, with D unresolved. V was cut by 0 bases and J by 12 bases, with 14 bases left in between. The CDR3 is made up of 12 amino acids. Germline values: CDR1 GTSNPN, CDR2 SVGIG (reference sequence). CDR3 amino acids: CAWSVRETRTFF. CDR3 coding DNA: TGTGCCTGGAGTGTACGAGAGACAAGGACTTTCTTT.

This CDR3 reads CASSLVPHQDEQFF. In DNA, the CDR3 is TGTGCCAGCAGCTTAGTTCCACATCAGGATGAGCAGTTCTTC. The chain combines TRBV11-1 with TRBJ2-1; D remains ambiguous. In germline, CDR1 is SGHAT, CDR2 FQDESV (reference sequence). There are 14 residues in the CDR3. V was trimmed by 1 base and J by 8 bases, leaving 12 bases between them.

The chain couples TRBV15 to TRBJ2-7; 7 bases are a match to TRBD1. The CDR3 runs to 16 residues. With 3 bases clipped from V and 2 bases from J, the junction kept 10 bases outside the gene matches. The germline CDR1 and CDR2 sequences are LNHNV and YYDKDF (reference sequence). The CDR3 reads CATSRDRDRGTYEQYF. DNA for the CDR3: TGTGCCACCAGCAGGGACCGGGACAGAGGGACCTACGAGCAGTACTTC. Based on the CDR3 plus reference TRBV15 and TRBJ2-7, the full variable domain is DAMVIQNPRYQVTQFGKPVTLSCSQTLNHNVMYWYQQKSSQAPKLLFHYYDKDFNNEADTPDNFQSRRPNTSFCFLDIRSPGLGDTAMYLCATSRDRDRGTYEQYFGPGTRLTVT.

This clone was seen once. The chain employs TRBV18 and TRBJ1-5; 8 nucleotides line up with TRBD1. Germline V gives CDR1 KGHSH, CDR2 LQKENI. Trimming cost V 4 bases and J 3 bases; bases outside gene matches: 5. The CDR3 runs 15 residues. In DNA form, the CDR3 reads TGTGCCAGCTCACAGACAGGGGCCCTCAATCAGCCCCAGCATTTT. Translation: CASSQTGALNQPQHF.

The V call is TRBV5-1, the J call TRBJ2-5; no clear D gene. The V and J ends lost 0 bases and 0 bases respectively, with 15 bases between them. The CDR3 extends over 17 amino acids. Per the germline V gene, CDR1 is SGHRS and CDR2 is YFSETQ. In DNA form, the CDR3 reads TGCGCCAGCAGCTTGGGGGCCGGAATGATGTACCAAGAGACCCAGTACTTC. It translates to CASSLGAGMMYQETQYF.

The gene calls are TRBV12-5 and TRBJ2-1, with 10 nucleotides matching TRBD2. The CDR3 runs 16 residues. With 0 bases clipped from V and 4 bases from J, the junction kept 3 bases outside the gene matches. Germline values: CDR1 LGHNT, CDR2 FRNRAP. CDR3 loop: CASGLVWTSGYNEQFF. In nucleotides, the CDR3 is TGTGCTAGTGGTTTGGTTTGGACTAGCGGTTACAATGAGCAGTTCTTC. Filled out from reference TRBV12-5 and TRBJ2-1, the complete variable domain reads DARVTQTPRHKVTEMGQEVTMRCQPILGHNTVFWYRQTMMQGLELLAYFRNRAPLDDSGMPKDRFSAEMPDATLATLKIQPSEPRDSAVYFCASGLVWTSGYNEQFFGPGTRLTVL.

The CDR3 reads CASSFPRGLEAFF. The DNA for the CDR3 is TGTGCCAGTAGTTTTCCCCGGGGCCTTGAAGCTTTCTTT. The V call is TRBV19, the J call TRBJ1-1; a weak D match, TRBD1 (5 bases). The V end lost 5 bases, the J end lost 7 bases, and 14 bases lay between the germline ends. The V gene's germline CDR1 is LNHDA and CDR2 SQIVND (reference sequence). The CDR3 length is 13 residues.

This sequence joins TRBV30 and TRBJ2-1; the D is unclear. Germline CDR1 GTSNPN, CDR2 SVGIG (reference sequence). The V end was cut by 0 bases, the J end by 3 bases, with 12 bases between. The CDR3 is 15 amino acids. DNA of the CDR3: TGTGCCTGGAGTGTCGGTGGGCCTAACTACAATGAGCAGTTCTTC. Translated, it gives CAWSVGGPNYNEQFF.

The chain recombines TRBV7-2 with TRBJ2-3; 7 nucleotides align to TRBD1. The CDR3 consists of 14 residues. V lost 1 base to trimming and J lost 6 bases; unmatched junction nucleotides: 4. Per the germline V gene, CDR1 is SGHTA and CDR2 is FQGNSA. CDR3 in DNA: TGTGCCAGCAGCTTAGACCACAGGGGTGATACGCAGTATTTT. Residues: CASSLDHRGDTQYF.

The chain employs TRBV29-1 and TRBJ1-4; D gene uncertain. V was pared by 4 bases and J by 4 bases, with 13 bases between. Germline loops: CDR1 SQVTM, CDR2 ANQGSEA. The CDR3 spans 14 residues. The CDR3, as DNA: TGCAGCGTTGGGAACAGATCTTATAATGAAAAACTGTTTTTT. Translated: CSVGNRSYNEKLFF.